A selection of T cell receptor beta chains follows, all from one sample in a study of blood T cell repertoires in COVID-19. Some clones are missing from TCRdb's copy, which holds only in-frame ones; the method was immunoSEQ multiplex PCR. The sample contains 450,000 or so clones, about 87% of which appear only once. Sequencing was carried out using peripheral blood. These TCRs come from a man between 18 and 29 years old with COVID-19, enrolled during active disease. Each CDR3 is given with its conserved first and last residue. A D gene is named only where the DNA matches it firmly. Clone size is shown for a subset of rows, as once, few, many or a class of expanded clone.

v_gene: TRBV21-1
d_gene: NA
abundance: NA
j_gene: TRBJ2-7
CDR3aa: CASSKVVVTRVYEQYF
CDR3nt: TGTGCCAGCAGCAAAGTGGTCGTGACTAGGGTGTACGAGCAGTACTTC

v_gene: TRBV7-9
d_gene: TRBD1
abundance: NA
j_gene: TRBJ2-7
CDR3aa: CASSLKAIRSGGNYEQYF
CDR3nt: TGTGCCAGCAGCTTAAAAGCAATTCGTTCAGGGGGCAACTACGAGCAGTACTTC

v_gene: TRBV28
d_gene: TRBD1
abundance: NA
j_gene: TRBJ1-5
CDR3aa: CATRGQAYSNQPQHF
CDR3nt: TGTGCCACACGTGGACAGGCCTATAGCAATCAGCCCCAGCATTTT

v_gene: TRBV6-1
d_gene: TRBD2
abundance: once
j_gene: TRBJ2-1
CDR3aa: CASSELGGIEQFF
CDR3nt: TGTGCCAGCAGTGAATTGGGGGGGATTGAGCAGTTCTTC

v_gene: TRBV5-4
d_gene: NA
abundance: NA
j_gene: TRBJ2-1
CDR3aa: CASSFARGPPYNEQFF
CDR3nt: TGTGCCAGCAGCTTTGCCAGGGGCCCTCCCTACAATGAGCAGTTCTTC

v_gene: TRBV29-1
d_gene: NA
abundance: NA
j_gene: TRBJ1-2
CDR3aa: CSVGQNYGYTF
CDR3nt: TGCAGCGTTGGACAGAACTATGGCTACACCTTC

v_gene: TRBV30
d_gene: NA
abundance: NA
j_gene: TRBJ2-1
CDR3aa: CAWIGRVPYNEQFF
CDR3nt: TGTGCCTGGATCGGGCGGGTCCCCTACAATGAGCAGTTCTTC

v_gene: TRBV7-2
d_gene: NA
abundance: NA
j_gene: TRBJ1-6
CDR3aa: CASSLNRLGKAPLHF
CDR3nt: TGTGCCAGCAGCCTCAACAGGTTGGGAAAGGCACCCCTCCACTTT

v_gene: TRBV9
d_gene: TRBD2
abundance: NA
j_gene: TRBJ2-2
CDR3aa: CASSVVGTSGSTGGELFF
CDR3nt: TGTGCCAGCAGCGTAGTCGGGACTAGCGGGAGTACCGGCGGGGAGCTGTTTTTT

v_gene: TRBV5-8
d_gene: TRBD1
abundance: NA
j_gene: TRBJ2-4
CDR3aa: CASSRGQAGSKNIQYF
CDR3nt: TGTGCCAGCAGCCGGGGACAGGCGGGATCCAAAAACATTCAGTACTTC

v_gene: TRBV3-1/TRBV3-2
d_gene: NA
abundance: few
j_gene: TRBJ1-5
CDR3aa: CASSQEGGNQPQHF
CDR3nt: TGTGCCAGCAGCCAAGAGGGGGGAAATCAGCCCCAGCATTTT

v_gene: TRBV27
d_gene: TRBD1
abundance: once
j_gene: TRBJ2-7
CDR3aa: CASSVQGASYEQYF
CDR3nt: TGTGCCAGCAGTGTCCAGGGGGCATCCTACGAGCAGTACTTC

v_gene: TRBV2
d_gene: NA
abundance: NA
j_gene: TRBJ2-5
CDR3aa: CASEQQETQYF
CDR3nt: TGTGCCAGCGAGCAACAAGAGACCCAGTACTTC

v_gene: TRBV19
d_gene: NA
abundance: NA
j_gene: TRBJ1-4
CDR3aa: CASSIGQLVNEKLFF
CDR3nt: TGTGCCAGTAGTATTGGACAGTTAGTTAATGAAAAACTGTTTTTT

v_gene: TRBV4-1
d_gene: TRBD2
abundance: NA
j_gene: TRBJ2-1
CDR3aa: CASSPRGLAGVSPQQFF
CDR3nt: TGCGCCAGCAGCCCCCGGGGACTAGCGGGAGTGTCCCCCCAGCAGTTCTTC

v_gene: TRBV5-1
d_gene: NA
abundance: once
j_gene: TRBJ2-3
CDR3aa: CASSPDTFGSATQYF
CDR3nt: TGCGCCAGCAGCCCGGACACATTCGGTTCAGCTACGCAGTATTTT

v_gene: TRBV2
d_gene: TRBD1
abundance: NA
j_gene: TRBJ2-1
CDR3aa: CASSESTGTALSVEQFF
CDR3nt: TGTGCCAGCAGTGAATCGACCGGGACAGCCCTGTCCGTAGAGCAGTTCTTC

v_gene: TRBV5-6
d_gene: NA
abundance: NA
j_gene: TRBJ1-3
CDR3aa: CASSPGQPSGNTIYF
CDR3nt: TGTGCCAGCAGCCCCGGACAGCCCTCTGGAAACACCATATATTTT

v_gene: TRBV2
d_gene: TRBD1
abundance: NA
j_gene: TRBJ1-2
CDR3aa: CASSPDRARGGYTF
CDR3nt: TGTGCCAGCAGCCCCGACAGGGCACGAGGAGGCTACACCTTC

v_gene: TRBV7-9
d_gene: NA
abundance: NA
j_gene: TRBJ1-3
CDR3aa: CASSPPGNTIYF
CDR3nt: TGTGCCAGCAGCCCACCAGGGAACACCATATATTTT

v_gene: TRBV4-1
d_gene: NA
abundance: NA
j_gene: TRBJ2-3
CDR3aa: CASSQISDTQYF
CDR3nt: TGCGCCAGCAGCCAAATAAGCGATACGCAGTATTTT

v_gene: TRBV6-5
d_gene: TRBD1
abundance: NA
j_gene: TRBJ1-2
CDR3aa: CASSSGRGDGYTF
CDR3nt: TGTGCCAGCAGTTCCGGCAGGGGGGATGGCTACACCTTC

v_gene: TRBV6-5
d_gene: NA
abundance: NA
j_gene: TRBJ1-6
CDR3aa: CASRQDGSYNSPLHF
CDR3nt: TGTGCCAGCAGGCAGGATGGTTCCTATAATTCACCCCTCCACTTT

v_gene: TRBV29-1
d_gene: TRBD2
abundance: NA
j_gene: TRBJ2-3
CDR3aa: CSVEGGRGTDTQYF
CDR3nt: TGCAGCGTTGAGGGGGGGAGAGGCACAGATACGCAGTATTTT

v_gene: TRBV6-5
d_gene: NA
abundance: NA
j_gene: TRBJ2-7
CDR3aa: CASSYSTAYYEQYF
CDR3nt: TGTGCCAGCAGTTACTCGACAGCGTATTACGAGCAGTACTTC

v_gene: TRBV7-8
d_gene: TRBD1
abundance: NA
j_gene: TRBJ2-5
CDR3aa: CASSSQPTGVGETQYF
CDR3nt: TGTGCCAGCAGCTCGCAACCGACAGGGGTCGGGGAGACCCAGTACTTC

v_gene: TRBV29-1
d_gene: NA
abundance: NA
j_gene: TRBJ2-3
CDR3aa: CSVESRGVLDTQYF
CDR3nt: TGCAGCGTTGAAAGCAGGGGCGTCTTAGATACGCAGTATTTT

v_gene: TRBV5-1
d_gene: NA
abundance: NA
j_gene: TRBJ2-7
CDR3aa: CASSFSPSGEQYF
CDR3nt: TGCGCCAGCAGCTTCTCACCTTCGGGCGAGCAGTACTTC

v_gene: TRBV7-8
d_gene: TRBD2
abundance: once
j_gene: TRBJ2-3
CDR3aa: CASSPRTSGDEDTQYF
CDR3nt: TGTGCCAGCAGCCCGCGGACTAGCGGGGATGAAGATACGCAGTATTTT

v_gene: TRBV5-1
d_gene: TRBD2
abundance: once
j_gene: TRBJ2-1
CDR3aa: CASSRNLAGVNNEQFF
CDR3nt: TGCGCCAGCAGCCGAAACCTAGCGGGGGTTAACAATGAGCAGTTCTTC

v_gene: TRBV10-3
d_gene: NA
abundance: NA
j_gene: TRBJ1-6
CDR3aa: CAIQGGQNSPLHF
CDR3nt: TGTGCCATCCAGGGAGGGCAGAATTCACCCCTCCACTTT